Following are 5 T cell receptor beta chains from one sample sequenced in a study of response to subunit inactivated influenza vaccine. TCRdb re-analysed the RT-PCR reads in MiXCR, keeping a single row per CDR3 protein. The sample holds approximately 700,000 distinct CDR3 sequences, 15% to 17% seen once. Sequencing was performed on PBMCs from blood, taken roughly 12 days after vaccination. The receptors come from a middle-aged man who received an inactivated influenza vaccine.

The rearrangement links TRBV9 to TRBJ2-7; tentatively, D is TRBD1 (6 bases). The CDR3 is made up of 15 amino acids. Per germline, CDR1 SGDLS and CDR2 YYNGEE. Trimming took 0 bases from V and 0 from J, leaving 10 bases between them. CDR3 in DNA: TGTGCCAGCAGCGTAGGCGGACAGAACTCCTACGAGCAGTACTTC. As protein: CASSVGGQNSYEQYF.

The chain links TRBV7-9 to TRBJ1-2; D might be TRBD1 (5 bases). Germline values: CDR1 SEHNR, CDR2 FQNEAQ (reference sequence). This CDR3 has 14 residues. V was pared by 5 bases and J by 5 bases, with 15 bases between. In DNA, the CDR3 is TGTGCCAGCAGCCCCACCGACAGATGGTATGGCTACACCTTC. This gives the protein CASSPTDRWYGYTF.

This clonotype was observed a few times. The CDR3 bases are TGTGCCATTGGGATGACCTACGAGCAGTACTTC. It specifies CAIGMTYEQYF. V is TRBV6-2 or TRBV6-3 and J is TRBJ2-7; D gene unclear. Between the trimmed V and J ends, which lost 10 bases and 2 bases, there was a span of 9 bases. The CDR3 is made up of 11 amino acids. Germline V gives CDR1 MNHEY, CDR2 SVGEGT.

Ten or more counts support this clonotype. The rearrangement joins TRBV20-1 to TRBJ1-1, with D hard to call. The V and J ends lost 6 bases and 9 bases respectively, with 5 bases between them. This CDR3 is built from 8 residues. CDR1 is DFQATT, CDR2 SNEGSKA, per germline (reference sequence). CDR3 protein: CSAPQAFF. The CDR3 nucleotides read TGCAGTGCCCCACAAGCTTTCTTT.

The chain joins TRBV7-6 to TRBJ2-7; 7 nucleotides match TRBD1. CDR3 length equals 14 residues. From germline, CDR1 is SGHVS and CDR2 FNYEAQ. The junction had 6 bases not matched to a gene; V was cut back by 2 bases and J by 5 bases. CDR3 sequence reads: CASSLSYRGHEQYF. Here the CDR3 DNA reads TGTGCCAGCAGCTTATCGTACAGGGGCCACGAGCAGTACTTC.